The next 27 T cell receptor beta chains were all read from a single sample in a study of shared clonotypes between healthy human individuals. Only in-frame clones appear in the TCRdb table, and some are missing; sequencing was by immunoSEQ multiplex PCR. The table has about 2.4 million clones, approximately 90% seen once. The sequencing input was naive CD4+ T cells sorted from blood. As for subset: CD45RA+ positively selected. All receptors derive from a man younger than 35 in good health.

This clone has only one observation. V usage is TRBV5-1 and J usage is TRBJ2-1; D possibly corresponds to TRBD2 (6 bases). V gave up 2 bases and J gave up 9 bases, with 15 bases separating them. Germline V gene sequence: CDR1 SGHRS, CDR2 YFSETQ. CDR3 length: 14 residues. The CDR3 DNA reads TGCGCCAGCAGCTTCTCGCGGGGCTCCCTTGAGCAGTTCTTC. It is translated as CASSFSRGSLEQFF. The entire variable domain, with the rest obtained from reference TRBV5-1 and TRBJ2-1, is as follows: KAGVTQTPRYLIKTRGQQVTLSCSPISGHRSVSWYQQTPGQGLQFLFEYFSETQRNKGNFPGRFSGRQFSNSRSEMNVSTLELGDSALYLCASSFSRGSLEQFFGPGTRLTVL.

The chain has TRBV5-1 and TRBJ2-1; D not certain. The CDR3 loop spans 15 amino acids. The V end was cut by 4 bases, the J end by 0 bases, with 11 bases between. CDR1 SGHRS and CDR2 YFSETQ come from the germline V gene. The CDR3 DNA is TGCGCCAGCAGCCCGGACGCAAGCTCCTACAATGAGCAGTTCTTC. Its translation is CASSPDASSYNEQFF.

This clone was seen only once. The chain employs TRBV5-1 and TRBJ1-1; possibly TRBD1 for D (5 bases). V was trimmed by 0 bases and J by 1 base, leaving 10 bases between them. Germline V gene sequence: CDR1 SGHRS, CDR2 YFSETQ. This CDR3 has 15 residues. CDR3 loop: CASSLGIGANTEAFF. DNA for the CDR3: TGCGCCAGCAGCTTGGGGATAGGGGCGAACACTGAAGCTTTCTTT. The entire variable domain, with the rest obtained from reference TRBV5-1 and TRBJ1-1, is as follows: KAGVTQTPRYLIKTRGQQVTLSCSPISGHRSVSWYQQTPGQGLQFLFEYFSETQRNKGNFPGRFSGRQFSNSRSEMNVSTLELGDSALYLCASSLGIGANTEAFFGQGTRLTVV.

The chain recombines TRBV5-8 with TRBJ2-6, with TRBD2 matching 9 bases. CDR3 length equals 17 residues. Germline trimming cut 0 bases from V and 0 bases from J; bases unmatched to any gene: 1. Germline V CDR1 and CDR2: SGHTS, YDEGEE. The CDR3 is CASSLGLADSGANVLTF. The CDR3 DNA reads as TGTGCCAGCAGCTTGGGACTAGCGGACTCTGGGGCCAACGTCCTGACTTTC.

The rearrangement links TRBV11-2 to TRBJ2-5, with 12 bases identical to TRBD2. This CDR3 has 18 residues. The germline gives CDR1 SGHAT, CDR2 FQNNGV. J gave up 2 bases and V 3 bases, and 10 bases lay outside the gene matches. The CDR3 is CASSFTGRTSGEQETQYF. The CDR3 DNA reads as TGTGCCAGCAGCTTCACAGGGCGGACTAGCGGGGAACAAGAGACCCAGTACTTC.

This clone was recorded a few times. V and J are TRBV5-1 and TRBJ1-3; D may be TRBD1 (6 bases). CDR3 length: 17 residues. Germline V CDR1 and CDR2: SGHRS, YFSETQ. The ends were cut back, 4 bases at V and 0 bases at J, with 17 bases in the middle. The CDR3 region has the DNA TGCGCCAGCAGCCTAGCCCACCCGGACAGCTCTGGAAACACCATATATTTT. It translates to CASSLAHPDSSGNTIYF. Looking up the rest from reference TRBV5-1 and TRBJ1-3 gives the full variable domain: KAGVTQTPRYLIKTRGQQVTLSCSPISGHRSVSWYQQTPGQGLQFLFEYFSETQRNKGNFPGRFSGRQFSNSRSEMNVSTLELGDSALYLCASSLAHPDSSGNTIYFGEGSWLTVV.

A word on this clone: The identical CDR3 is also encoded by other nucleotide sequences in the sample. The chain is built from TRBV2 and TRBJ1-3, with D unclear. The CDR3 consists of 15 residues. The germline CDR1 and CDR2 sequences are SNHLY and FYNNEI. Trimming took 6 bases from V and 4 from J, leaving 16 bases between them. The CDR3 here is CASSQTPRNGNTIYF. CDR3 nucleotides: TGTGCCAGCAGCCAGACCCCTAGGAACGGAAACACCATATATTTT.

With regard to this clone: Additional DNA sequences in this sample encode the identical CDR3. This chain joins TRBV5-4 and TRBJ1-1; 7 nucleotides agree with TRBD1. The CDR3 spans 14 residues. V lost 3 bases and J lost 5; bases outside the gene matches: 7. Per the germline V gene, CDR1 is SGHNT and CDR2 is YYREEE (reference sequence). The CDR3 coding sequence is TGTGCCAGCAGCTCTACAGGGGCAGGGACTGAAGCTTTCTTT. Translation: CASSSTGAGTEAFF.

V is TRBV6-1 and J is TRBJ2-3, with D perhaps assigned TRBD1 or TRBD2 (6 bases each). Trimming took 7 bases from V and 1 from J, leaving 15 bases between them. The CDR3 runs 15 residues. Germline V gene data show CDR1 as MNHNS and CDR2 as SASEGT. In DNA form, the CDR3 reads TGTGCCAGCAACGACCCGGGGGCGCGCACAGATACGCAGTATTTT. This sequence encodes CASNDPGARTDTQYF.

This clone appeared a single time. The CDR3 spells CASSATGGHIQSYNEQFF. The CDR3 DNA reads as TGTGCCAGCAGCGCGACAGGGGGCCACATACAAAGCTACAATGAGCAGTTCTTC. V usage is TRBV9 and J usage is TRBJ2-1, with 10 bases aligning to TRBD1. Unmatched junction bases numbered 12, after V lost 3 bases and J lost 3 bases. The germline V gene encodes CDR1 SGDLS and CDR2 YYNGEE. This CDR3 is built from 18 residues.

The J gene is TRBJ2-4, the V gene TRBV7-9; tentative D call: TRBD1 (6 bases). Trimming stripped 4 bases from V and 5 bases from J, with 6 bases between. CDR1 and CDR2 from the germline V gene are SEHNR and FQNEAQ (reference sequence). This CDR3 spans 12 amino acids. CDR3 DNA: TGTGCCAGCAGCTCAGGGGAAAACATTCAGTACTTC. It is translated as CASSSGENIQYF.

The chain employs TRBV7-9 and TRBJ2-1; weak D call: TRBD1 (5 bases). Trimming took 2 bases from V and 8 from J, leaving 10 bases between them. The CDR3 length is 13 residues. Germline assignment: CDR1 SEHNR and CDR2 FQNEAQ (reference sequence). The CDR3 is CASSLQGKDEQFF. CDR3 nucleotide sequence: TGTGCCAGCAGCTTACAGGGAAAGGATGAGCAGTTCTTC.

This chain connects TRBV4-1 to TRBJ1-2, with 10 nucleotides matching TRBD1. The CDR3 is 15 amino acids. The germline V gene has CDR1 MGHRA and CDR2 YSYEKL. V lost 5 bases, J lost 9 bases, and 12 bases stayed unmatched. The DNA for the CDR3 is TGCGCCAGCAGCTCTATGGACCCGGGACAGGGGCGCTACACCTTC. Translation: CASSSMDPGQGRYTF.

To note about this clone: Other DNA sequences of this sample code for an identical CDR3. The genes are TRBV19 and TRBJ2-7; 7 nucleotides align to TRBD2. The germline gives CDR1 LNHDA, CDR2 SQIVND (reference sequence). This CDR3 contains 14 residues. V lost 5 bases to trimming and J lost 1 base; unmatched junction nucleotides: 5. The CDR3 is CASSLTGGSYEQYF. The DNA for the CDR3 is TGTGCCAGTAGTCTAACGGGGGGATCCTACGAGCAGTACTTC.

This clone was seen just once. J is TRBJ2-7 and V is TRBV6-4; D call uncertain. Trimming removed 4 bases from V and 1 base from J, with 8 bases in between. The germline V gene encodes CDR1 MRHNA and CDR2 SNTAGT. The CDR3 consists of 13 residues. The CDR3 here is CASSGAASYEQYF. Here the CDR3 DNA reads TGTGCCAGCAGTGGGGCGGCGTCCTACGAGCAGTACTTC.

This clone was seen only once. This chain joins TRBV4-3 and TRBJ2-4, with D maybe TRBD1 (6 bases). Germline V gives CDR1 LGHNA, CDR2 YSLEER. Trimming took 4 bases from V and 0 from J, leaving 22 bases between them. The CDR3 contains 19 residues. The CDR3 DNA follows: TGCGCCAGCAGCCCCACGACAGGCGGGCGTGGGGTAGCCAAAAACATTCAGTACTTC. Protein sequence: CASSPTTGGRGVAKNIQYF.

This chain connects TRBV7-2 to TRBJ1-2; D uncertain. V was shortened by 5 bases and J by 4 bases, with 14 bases between the two germline ends. The germline V gene has CDR1 SGHTA and CDR2 FQGNSA. The CDR3 spans 14 residues. CDR3 sequence: CASSPSMATYGYTF. CDR3 bases: TGTGCCAGCAGCCCCTCGATGGCAACCTATGGCTACACCTTC.

The V call is TRBV7-9, the J call TRBJ2-5; 8 bases agree with TRBD2. Near its end, the DNA agrees better with TRBJ2-7, so the J call may be wrong. The CDR3 totals 16 residues. Germline-derived CDR1 and CDR2 are SEHNR and FQNEAQ (reference sequence). CDR3 in DNA: TGTGCCAGCAGCTTGGCGACTAGCGCGAGCTCCTACGAGCAGTACTTC. Translated: CASSLATSASSYEQYF.

The CDR3 is CASSIFPAGHQETQYF. The CDR3 nucleotides read TGTGCCAGTAGTATATTTCCAGCGGGGCACCAAGAGACCCAGTACTTC. The chain carries TRBV19 and TRBJ2-5; 7 bases line up with TRBD2. Germline V gives CDR1 LNHDA, CDR2 SQIVND (reference sequence). Losses at the gene ends were 2 bases for V and 0 bases for J; bases not matched to a gene: 6. CDR3 length: 16 residues.

With respect to this clone: This sample also contains other DNA sequences that code for the same CDR3. This rearrangement joins TRBV25-1 to TRBJ2-7, with D hard to call. Germline assignment: CDR1 MGHDK and CDR2 SYGVNS. The CDR3 consists of 12 residues. Between the trimmed V and J ends, which lost 6 bases and 2 bases, there was a span of 8 bases. Here the CDR3 DNA reads TGTGCCAGCAGAGGCTCAACCTACGAGCAGTACTTC. Amino acids: CASRGSTYEQYF.

J is TRBJ2-3 and V is TRBV11-2; D not certain. The CDR3 totals 16 residues. CDR1 and CDR2 (germline): SGHAT, FQNNGV. The V end was cut by 0 bases, the J end by 3 bases, with 13 bases between. The CDR3 spells CASSLDGPPGTDTQYF. CDR3 nucleotides: TGTGCCAGCAGCTTAGACGGCCCCCCTGGGACAGATACGCAGTATTTT.

The chain has TRBV25-1 and TRBJ1-4; D may be TRBD1 (5 bases). This CDR3 comprises 13 residues. CDR1 is MGHDK and CDR2 is SYGVNS in the germline V gene. V was trimmed by 2 bases and J by 6 bases, leaving 7 bases between them. CDR3: CASSEQGYEKLFF. The CDR3 DNA follows: TGTGCCAGCAGTGAACAGGGTTATGAAAAACTGTTTTTT. The whole variable domain, remainder taken from reference TRBV25-1 and TRBJ1-4, is EADIYQTPRYLVIGTGKKITLECSQTMGHDKMYWYQQDPGMELHLIHYSYGVNSTEKGDLSSESTVSRIRTEHFPLTLESARPSHTSQYLCASSEQGYEKLFFGSGTQLSVL.

The chain links TRBV5-1 to TRBJ2-1, with TRBD2 as a possible D gene (6 bases). Germline-derived CDR1 and CDR2 are SGHRS and YFSETQ. This CDR3 spans 16 amino acids. Trimming left V 0 bases short and J 7 bases short, with 17 bases between. The CDR3 DNA reads TGCGCCAGCAGCTTGGTGGGGGGTGAGTCCGGGAATGAGCAGTTCTTC. Its protein is CASSLVGGESGNEQFF. Based on the CDR3 plus reference TRBV5-1 and TRBJ2-1, the full variable domain is KAGVTQTPRYLIKTRGQQVTLSCSPISGHRSVSWYQQTPGQGLQFLFEYFSETQRNKGNFPGRFSGRQFSNSRSEMNVSTLELGDSALYLCASSLVGGESGNEQFFGPGTRLTVL.

This clone was detected once. This CDR3 is CAAQGRNYGYTF. The CDR3 bases are TGTGCCGCCCAGGGGCGGAACTATGGCTACACCTTC. The rearrangement links TRBV6-1 to TRBJ1-2; perhaps TRBD1 as D (6 bases). V lost 11 bases and J lost 2, with 12 bases in between. Per germline, CDR1 MNHNS and CDR2 SASEGT. The CDR3 runs to 12 residues.

The chain combines TRBV6-1 with TRBJ2-5; D is perhaps TRBD1 (5 bases). The CDR3 has 15 residues. CDR1 and CDR2 (germline): MNHNS, SASEGT. V lost 2 bases, J lost 5 bases, and 15 bases lay in between. DNA for the CDR3: TGTGCCAGCAGTGAATGGACACAAATTACGGAGACCCAGTACTTC. Translating it yields CASSEWTQITETQYF.

J is TRBJ1-3 and V is TRBV11-2, with D maybe TRBD1 (5 bases). Germline-derived CDR1 and CDR2 are SGHAT and FQNNGV. The CDR3 has 19 amino acids. V shed 0 bases and J shed 0 bases, with 18 bases lying between them. The CDR3 reads CASSLDNRIGGGSGNTIYF. Written as DNA, the CDR3 is TGTGCCAGCAGCTTAGATAACCGAATAGGCGGGGGCTCTGGAAACACCATATATTTT.

The chain joins TRBV6-4 to TRBJ1-2; the match to TRBD1 covers 8 bases. Germline loops: CDR1 MRHNA, CDR2 SNTAGT. The V and J ends lost 3 bases and 2 bases, in that order; junction bases with no gene match: 5. This CDR3 region has 15 residues. CDR3 in DNA: TGTGCCAGCAGTGAAGCGGACAGGGCGAACTATGGCTACACCTTC. Translation: CASSEADRANYGYTF.